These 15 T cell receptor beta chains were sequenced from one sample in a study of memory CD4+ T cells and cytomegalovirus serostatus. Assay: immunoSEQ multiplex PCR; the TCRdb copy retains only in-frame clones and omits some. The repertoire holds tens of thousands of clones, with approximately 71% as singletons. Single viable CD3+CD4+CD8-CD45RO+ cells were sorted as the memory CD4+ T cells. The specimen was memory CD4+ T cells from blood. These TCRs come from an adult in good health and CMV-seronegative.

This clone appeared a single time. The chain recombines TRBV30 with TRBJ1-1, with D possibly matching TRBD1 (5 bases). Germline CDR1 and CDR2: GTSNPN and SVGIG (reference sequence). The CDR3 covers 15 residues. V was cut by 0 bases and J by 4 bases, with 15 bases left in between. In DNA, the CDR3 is TGTGCCTGGAGTGTATTAAACGTGAGGGGCACTGAAGCTTTCTTT. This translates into CAWSVLNVRGTEAFF.

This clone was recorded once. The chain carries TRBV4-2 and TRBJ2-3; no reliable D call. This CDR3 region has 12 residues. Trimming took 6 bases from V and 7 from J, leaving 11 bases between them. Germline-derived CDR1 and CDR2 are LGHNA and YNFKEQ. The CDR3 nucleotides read TGTGCCAGCAGTCGGGTAGACAATACGCAGTATTTT. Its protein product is CASSRVDNTQYF.

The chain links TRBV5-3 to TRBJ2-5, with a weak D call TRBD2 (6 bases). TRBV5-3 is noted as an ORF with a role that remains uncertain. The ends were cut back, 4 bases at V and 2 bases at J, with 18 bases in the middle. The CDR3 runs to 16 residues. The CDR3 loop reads CARSPRDFRSQETQYF. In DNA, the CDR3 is TGTGCCAGAAGCCCCCGGGACTTTCGGAGTCAAGAGACCCAGTACTTC.

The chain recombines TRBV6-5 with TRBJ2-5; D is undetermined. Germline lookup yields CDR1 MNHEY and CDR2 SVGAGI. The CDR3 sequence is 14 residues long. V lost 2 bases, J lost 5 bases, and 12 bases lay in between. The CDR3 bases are TGTGCCAGCAGTTACGGCAGGACCATTGAGACCCAGTACTTC. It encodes CASSYGRTIETQYF.

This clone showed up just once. The CDR3 protein is CASSYTGYSNQPQHF. The CDR3 bases are TGTGCCAGCAGCTATACAGGGTATAGCAATCAGCCCCAGCATTTT. The V and J genes are TRBV7-2 and TRBJ1-5; D may be TRBD1 (6 bases). The CDR3 consists of 15 residues. V lost 4 bases to trimming and J lost 0 bases, with 10 bases between them. Germline loops: CDR1 SGHTA, CDR2 FQGNSA.

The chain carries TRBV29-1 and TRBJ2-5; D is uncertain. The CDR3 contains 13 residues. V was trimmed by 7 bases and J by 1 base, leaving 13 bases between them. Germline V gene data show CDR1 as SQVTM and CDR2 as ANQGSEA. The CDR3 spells CSGSTESQETQYF. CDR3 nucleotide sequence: TGCAGCGGTTCGACTGAATCCCAAGAGACCCAGTACTTC.

The CDR3 DNA reads TGTGCCAGCAGCTCGTTAGACAGGGTTAACGAGCAGTACTTC. It specifies CASSSLDRVNEQYF. V gene TRBV7-2 combines with J gene TRBJ2-7, with 7 bases that match TRBD1. Germline trimming cut 4 bases from V and 5 bases from J; bases unmatched to any gene: 8. This CDR3 has 14 residues. Germline CDR1 and CDR2: SGHTA and FQGNSA.

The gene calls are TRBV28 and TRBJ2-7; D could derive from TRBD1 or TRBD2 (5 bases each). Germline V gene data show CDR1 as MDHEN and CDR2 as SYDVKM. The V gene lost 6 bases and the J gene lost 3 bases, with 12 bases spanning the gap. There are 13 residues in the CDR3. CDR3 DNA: TGTGCCAGCAGCCGAAATGGGGGCTACGAGCAGTACTTC. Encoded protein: CASSRNGGYEQYF.

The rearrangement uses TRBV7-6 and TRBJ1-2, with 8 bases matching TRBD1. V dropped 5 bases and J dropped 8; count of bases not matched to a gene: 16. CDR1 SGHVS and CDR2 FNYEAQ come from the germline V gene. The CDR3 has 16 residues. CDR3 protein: CASSPGQGDGLRGYTF. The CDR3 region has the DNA TGTGCCAGCAGCCCCGGACAGGGAGATGGTTTGAGGGGCTACACCTTC.

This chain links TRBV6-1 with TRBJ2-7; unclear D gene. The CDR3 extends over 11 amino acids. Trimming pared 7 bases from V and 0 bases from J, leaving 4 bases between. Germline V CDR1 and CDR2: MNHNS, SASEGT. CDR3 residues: CASTSSYEQYF. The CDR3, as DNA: TGTGCCAGCACTAGCTCCTACGAGCAGTACTTC.

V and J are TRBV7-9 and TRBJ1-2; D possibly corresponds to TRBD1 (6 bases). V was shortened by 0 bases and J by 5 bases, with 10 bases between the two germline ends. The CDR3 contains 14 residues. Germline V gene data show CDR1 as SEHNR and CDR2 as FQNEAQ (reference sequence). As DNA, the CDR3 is TGTGCCAGCAGCTTAGCCACAGGGACTTATGGCTACACCTTC. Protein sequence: CASSLATGTYGYTF.

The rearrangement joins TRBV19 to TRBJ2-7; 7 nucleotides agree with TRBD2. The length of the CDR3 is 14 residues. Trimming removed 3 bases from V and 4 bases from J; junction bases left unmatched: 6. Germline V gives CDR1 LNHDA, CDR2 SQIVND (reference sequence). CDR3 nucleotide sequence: TGTGCCAGTAGTATCATGGCGGGAGTTTACGAGCAGTACTTC. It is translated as CASSIMAGVYEQYF. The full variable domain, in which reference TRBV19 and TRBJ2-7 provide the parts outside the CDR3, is DGGITQSPKYLFRKEGQNVTLSCEQNLNHDAMYWYRQDPGQGLRLIYYSQIVNDFQKGDIAEGYSVSREKKESFPLTVTSAQKNPTAFYLCASSIMAGVYEQYFGPGTRLTVT.

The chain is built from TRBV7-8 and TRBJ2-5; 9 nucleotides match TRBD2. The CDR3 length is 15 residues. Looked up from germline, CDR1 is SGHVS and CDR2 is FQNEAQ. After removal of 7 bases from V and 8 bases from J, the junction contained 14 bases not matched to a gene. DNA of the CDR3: TGTGCCAGCACCTCCGGCGGGGGGGCTGGGGAAACCCAGTACTTC. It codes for CASTSGGGAGETQYF.

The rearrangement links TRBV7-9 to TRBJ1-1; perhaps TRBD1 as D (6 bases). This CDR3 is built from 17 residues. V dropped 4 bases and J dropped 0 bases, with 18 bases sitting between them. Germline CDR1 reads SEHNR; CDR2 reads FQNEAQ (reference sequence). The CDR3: CASSYKPDSFMNTEAFF. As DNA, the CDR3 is TGTGCCAGCAGCTATAAACCGGACAGTTTCATGAACACTGAAGCTTTCTTT.

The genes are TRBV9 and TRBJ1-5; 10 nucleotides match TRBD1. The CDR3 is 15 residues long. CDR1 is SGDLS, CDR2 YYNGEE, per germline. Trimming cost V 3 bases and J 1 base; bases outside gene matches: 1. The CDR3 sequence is CASSEGQGSNQPQHF. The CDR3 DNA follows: TGTGCCAGCAGCGAGGGACAGGGGAGCAATCAGCCCCAGCATTTT.